This T cell receptor (beta chain) was sequenced in a study of T cells in Graves' hyperthyroidism and ophthalmopathy. The CDR3 contains 15 residues. The J segment lost 6 bases and the V segment lost 6 bases, leaving 8 bases of the junction unmatched. Notes on the study in general: Before onset, ophthalmopathy was predicted by the model a median approximately 6.6 months earlier. Peripheral blood also featured most of the thyroid clonotypes expanded above 0.001.

The hyperthyroidism was newly diagnosed and had lasted under 2 months; the patients were aged 18 to 65. Clinical symptoms, serum thyroxine, TRAb, thyroid ultrasound and orbital computed tomography informed diagnoses. The source material, RNA transcripts, was used to amplify TCR beta CDR3 regions. The HTBI primer set served for first-round RT-PCR of the TCR CDR3. Via MiXCR, TCRdb re-called the multiplex PCR reads, giving one row per CDR3 protein. The table lists around 300,000 distinct CDR3 sequences, approximately 14% of them singletons. On this clonotype itself: Its matching antigen is unknown.

Material: blood. The source of this sequence is a woman in her twenties or thirties with Graves' hyperthyroidism. This sequence joins TRBV12-3 or TRBV12-4 and TRBJ2-2; 9 nucleotides line up with TRBD1. The CDR3 spells CASRPWDRVPGELFF. The CDR3 DNA reads as TGTGCCAGCAGACCTTGGGACAGGGTCCCCGGGGAGCTGTTTTTT.